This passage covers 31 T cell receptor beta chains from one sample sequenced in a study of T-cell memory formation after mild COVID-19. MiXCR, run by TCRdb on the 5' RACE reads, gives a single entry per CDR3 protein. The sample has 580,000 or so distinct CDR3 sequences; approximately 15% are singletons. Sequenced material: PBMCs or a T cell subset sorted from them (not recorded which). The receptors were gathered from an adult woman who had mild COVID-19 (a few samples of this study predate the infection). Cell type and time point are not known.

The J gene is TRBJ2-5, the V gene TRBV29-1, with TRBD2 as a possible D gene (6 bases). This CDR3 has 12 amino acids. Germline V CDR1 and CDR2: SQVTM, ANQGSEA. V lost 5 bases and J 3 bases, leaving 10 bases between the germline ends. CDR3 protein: CSVHTSKETQYF. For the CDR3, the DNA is TGCAGCGTTCACACTAGCAAAGAGACCCAGTACTTC. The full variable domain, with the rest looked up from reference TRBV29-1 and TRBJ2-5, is SAVISQKPSRDICQRGTSLTIQCQVDSQVTMMFWYRQQPGQSLTLIATANQGSEATYESGFVIDKFPISRPNLTFSTLTVSNMSPEDSSIYLCSVHTSKETQYFGPGTRLLVL.

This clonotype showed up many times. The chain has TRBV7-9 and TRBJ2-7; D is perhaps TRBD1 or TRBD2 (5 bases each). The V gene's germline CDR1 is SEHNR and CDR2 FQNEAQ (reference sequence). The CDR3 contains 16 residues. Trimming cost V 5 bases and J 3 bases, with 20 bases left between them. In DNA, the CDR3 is TGTGCCAGCAGCGGAGAGGTCGACAGTGGGAGCTACGAGCAGTACTTC. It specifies CASSGEVDSGSYEQYF.

CDR3 protein: CSARWTGYLAFF. The CDR3 nucleotides read TGCAGTGCTAGATGGACAGGGTATTTGGCTTTCTTT. The chain has TRBV20-1 and TRBJ1-1; 8 nucleotides align to TRBD1. The germline V gene encodes CDR1 DFQATT and CDR2 SNEGSKA (reference sequence). With V trimmed by 2 bases and J by 11 bases, 7 bases remained unmatched. CDR3 length: 12 residues.

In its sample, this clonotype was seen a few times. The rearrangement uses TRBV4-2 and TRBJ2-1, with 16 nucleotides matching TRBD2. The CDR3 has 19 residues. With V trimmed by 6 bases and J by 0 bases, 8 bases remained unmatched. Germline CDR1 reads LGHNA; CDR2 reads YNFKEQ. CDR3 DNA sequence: TGTGCCAGCAGGAGGGGACTAGCGGGAGGGTTGAGCTCCTACAATGAGCAGTTCTTC. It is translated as CASRRGLAGGLSSYNEQFF.

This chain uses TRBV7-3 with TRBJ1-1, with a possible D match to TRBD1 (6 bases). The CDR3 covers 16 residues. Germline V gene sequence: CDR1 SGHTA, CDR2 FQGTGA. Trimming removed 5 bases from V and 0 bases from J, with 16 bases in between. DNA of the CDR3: TGTGCCAGCAGCCCCTCGGGGGGCAGCCTGAACACTGAAGCTTTCTTT. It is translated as CASSPSGGSLNTEAFF.

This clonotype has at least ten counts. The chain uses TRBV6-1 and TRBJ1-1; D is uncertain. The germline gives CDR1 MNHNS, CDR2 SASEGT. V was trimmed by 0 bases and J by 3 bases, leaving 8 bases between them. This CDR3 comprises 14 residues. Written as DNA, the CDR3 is TGTGCCAGCAGTGAAGCGGATACCTACACTGAAGCTTTCTTT. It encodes CASSEADTYTEAFF.

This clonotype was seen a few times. The CDR3 region is CATSRGLPTGELFF. CDR3 bases: TGTGCCACCAGCAGGGGACTGCCCACCGGGGAGCTGTTTTTT. The chain links TRBV15 to TRBJ2-2; D is possibly TRBD2 (6 bases). V lost 3 bases and J 4 bases, leaving 9 bases between the germline ends. The CDR3 runs to 14 residues. In germline, CDR1 is LNHNV, CDR2 YYDKDF (reference sequence).

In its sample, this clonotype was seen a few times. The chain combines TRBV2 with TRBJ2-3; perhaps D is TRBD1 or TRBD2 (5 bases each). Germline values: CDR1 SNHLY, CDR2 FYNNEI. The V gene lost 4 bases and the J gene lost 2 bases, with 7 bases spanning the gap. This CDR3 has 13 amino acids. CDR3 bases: TGTGCCAGCAGTGGGGACGACACAGATACGCAGTATTTT. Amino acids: CASSGDDTDTQYF.

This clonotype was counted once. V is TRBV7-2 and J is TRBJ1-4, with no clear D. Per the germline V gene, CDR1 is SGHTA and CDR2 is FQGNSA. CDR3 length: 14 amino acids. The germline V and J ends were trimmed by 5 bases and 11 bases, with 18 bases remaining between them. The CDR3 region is CASSPTGARKKLFF. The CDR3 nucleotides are TGTGCCAGCAGCCCTACCGGCGCACGAAAGAAACTGTTTTTT.

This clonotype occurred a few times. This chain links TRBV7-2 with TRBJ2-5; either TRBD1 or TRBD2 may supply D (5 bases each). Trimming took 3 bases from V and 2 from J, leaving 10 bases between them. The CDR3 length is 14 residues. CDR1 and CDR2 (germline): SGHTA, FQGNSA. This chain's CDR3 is CASSFGAGQETQYF. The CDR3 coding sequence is TGTGCCAGCAGCTTCGGGGCAGGACAAGAGACCCAGTACTTC.

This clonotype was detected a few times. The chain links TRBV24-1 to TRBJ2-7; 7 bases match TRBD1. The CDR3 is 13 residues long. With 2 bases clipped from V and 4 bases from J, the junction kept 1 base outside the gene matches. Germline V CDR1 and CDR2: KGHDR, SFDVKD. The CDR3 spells CATSDSTGYEQYF. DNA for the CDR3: TGTGCCACCAGTGATTCGACAGGGTACGAGCAGTACTTC.

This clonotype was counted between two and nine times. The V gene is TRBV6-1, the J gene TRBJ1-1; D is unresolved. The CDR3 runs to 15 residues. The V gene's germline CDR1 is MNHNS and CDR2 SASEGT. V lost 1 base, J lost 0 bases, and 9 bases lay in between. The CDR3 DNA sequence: TGTGCCAGCAGTGAAGGGATACCCATGAACACTGAAGCTTTCTTT. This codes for CASSEGIPMNTEAFF.

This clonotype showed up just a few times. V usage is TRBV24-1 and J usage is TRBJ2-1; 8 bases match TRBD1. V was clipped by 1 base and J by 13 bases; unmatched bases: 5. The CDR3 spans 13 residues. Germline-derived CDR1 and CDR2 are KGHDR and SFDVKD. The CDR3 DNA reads TGTGCCACCAGTGATTTTAAGGGACAGGCCCAGTTCTTC. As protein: CATSDFKGQAQFF.

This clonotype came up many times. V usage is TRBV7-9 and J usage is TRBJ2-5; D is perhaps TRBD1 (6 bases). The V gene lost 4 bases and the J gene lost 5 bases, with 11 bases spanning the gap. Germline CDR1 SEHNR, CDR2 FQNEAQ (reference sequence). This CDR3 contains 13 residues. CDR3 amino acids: CASSSTGEETQYF. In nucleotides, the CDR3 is TGTGCCAGCAGCTCGACAGGAGAGGAGACCCAGTACTTC.

CDR3 sequence (DNA): TGCAGCGCCCTGGACAGTATGTATGGCTACACCTTC. Protein product: CSALDSMYGYTF. The genes are TRBV29-1 and TRBJ1-2; tentatively, D is TRBD1 (6 bases). In germline, CDR1 is SQVTM, CDR2 ANQGSEA. The V gene lost 7 bases and the J gene lost 5 bases, with 14 bases spanning the gap. This CDR3 has 12 amino acids.

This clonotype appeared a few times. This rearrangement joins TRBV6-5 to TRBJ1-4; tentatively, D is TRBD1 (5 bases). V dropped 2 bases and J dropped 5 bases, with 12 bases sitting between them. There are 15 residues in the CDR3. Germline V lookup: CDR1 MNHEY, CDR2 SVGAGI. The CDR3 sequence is CASSYSPGGNEKLFF. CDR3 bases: TGTGCCAGCAGTTACAGTCCGGGGGGGAATGAAAAACTGTTTTTT.

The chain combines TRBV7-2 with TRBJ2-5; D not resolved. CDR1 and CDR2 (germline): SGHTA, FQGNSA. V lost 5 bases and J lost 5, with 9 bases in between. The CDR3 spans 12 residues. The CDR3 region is CASSHHGETQYF. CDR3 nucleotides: TGTGCCAGCAGCCACCACGGGGAGACCCAGTACTTC.

This CDR3 reads CASSPGTSERNEQFF. As DNA, the CDR3 is TGTGCCAGCTCACCAGGCACTAGCGAGCGCAATGAGCAGTTCTTC. This sequence joins TRBV18 and TRBJ2-1; 7 nucleotides line up with TRBD2. The V gene end was trimmed by 2 bases and the J gene end by 6 bases; junction bases not matched to a gene: 7. The CDR3 consists of 15 residues. The germline V gene encodes CDR1 KGHSH and CDR2 LQKENI.

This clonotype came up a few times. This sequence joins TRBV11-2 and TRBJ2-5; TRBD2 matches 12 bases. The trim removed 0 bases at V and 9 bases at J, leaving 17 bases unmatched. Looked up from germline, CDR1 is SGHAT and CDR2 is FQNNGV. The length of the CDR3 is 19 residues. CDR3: CASSLEAELAGGHWKSQYF. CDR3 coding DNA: TGTGCCAGCAGCTTAGAGGCGGAGCTAGCGGGGGGGCACTGGAAATCCCAGTACTTC.

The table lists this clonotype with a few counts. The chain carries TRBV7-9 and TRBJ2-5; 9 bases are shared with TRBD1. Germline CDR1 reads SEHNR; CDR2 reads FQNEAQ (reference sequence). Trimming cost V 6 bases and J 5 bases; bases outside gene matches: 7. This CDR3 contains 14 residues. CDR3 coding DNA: TGTGCCAGCAGTCTTACAGGGGGCTACGAGACCCAGTACTTC. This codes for CASSLTGGYETQYF.

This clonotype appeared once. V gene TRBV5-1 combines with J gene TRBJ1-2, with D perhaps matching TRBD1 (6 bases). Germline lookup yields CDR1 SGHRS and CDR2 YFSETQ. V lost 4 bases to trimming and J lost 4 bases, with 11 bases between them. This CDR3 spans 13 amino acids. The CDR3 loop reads CASSGGLRYGYTF. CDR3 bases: TGCGCCAGCAGCGGGGGGCTTCGCTATGGCTACACCTTC.

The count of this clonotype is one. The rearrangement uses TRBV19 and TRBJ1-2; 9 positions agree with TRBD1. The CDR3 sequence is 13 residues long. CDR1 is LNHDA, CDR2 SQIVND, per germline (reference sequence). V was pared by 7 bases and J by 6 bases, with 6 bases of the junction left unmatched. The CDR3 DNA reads TGTGCCAGTACCACAGGGGGCAGAAATGGCTACACCTTC. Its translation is CASTTGGRNGYTF.

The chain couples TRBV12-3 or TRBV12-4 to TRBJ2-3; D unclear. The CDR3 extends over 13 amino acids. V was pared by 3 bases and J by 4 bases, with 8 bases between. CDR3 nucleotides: TGTGCCAGCAGTTTTGATTTCCCAGATACGCAGTATTTT. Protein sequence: CASSFDFPDTQYF.

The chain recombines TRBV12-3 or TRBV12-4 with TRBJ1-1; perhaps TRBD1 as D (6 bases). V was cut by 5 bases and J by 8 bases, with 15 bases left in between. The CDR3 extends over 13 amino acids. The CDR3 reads CASSRKRTVEAFF. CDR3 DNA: TGTGCCAGCAGTCGCAAGAGGACAGTCGAAGCTTTCTTT.

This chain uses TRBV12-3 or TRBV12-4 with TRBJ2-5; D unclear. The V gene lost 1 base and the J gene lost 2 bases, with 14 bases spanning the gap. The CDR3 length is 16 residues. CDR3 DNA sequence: TGTGCCAGCAGTTTAGATCAGGCAGATCTACAAGAGACCCAGTACTTC. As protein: CASSLDQADLQETQYF.

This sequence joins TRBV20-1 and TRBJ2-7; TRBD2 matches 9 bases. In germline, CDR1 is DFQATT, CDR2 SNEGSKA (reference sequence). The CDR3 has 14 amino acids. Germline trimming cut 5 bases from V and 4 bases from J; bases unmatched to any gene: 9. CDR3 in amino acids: CSAPFAGGPYEQYF. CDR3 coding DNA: TGCAGTGCTCCTTTCGCGGGAGGGCCTTACGAGCAGTACTTC.

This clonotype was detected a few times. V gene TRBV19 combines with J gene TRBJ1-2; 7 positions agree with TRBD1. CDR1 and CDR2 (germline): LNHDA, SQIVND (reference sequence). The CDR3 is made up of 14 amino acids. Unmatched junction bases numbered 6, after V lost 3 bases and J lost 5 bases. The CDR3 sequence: CASSIGGTAYGYTF. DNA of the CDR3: TGTGCCAGTAGTATCGGTGGGACAGCATATGGCTACACCTTC.

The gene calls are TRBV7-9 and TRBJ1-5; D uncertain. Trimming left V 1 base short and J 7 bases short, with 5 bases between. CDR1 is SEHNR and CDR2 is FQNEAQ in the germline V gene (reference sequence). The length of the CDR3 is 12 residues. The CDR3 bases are TGTGCCAGCAGCTTAGGCGAACAGCCCCAGCATTTT. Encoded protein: CASSLGEQPQHF.

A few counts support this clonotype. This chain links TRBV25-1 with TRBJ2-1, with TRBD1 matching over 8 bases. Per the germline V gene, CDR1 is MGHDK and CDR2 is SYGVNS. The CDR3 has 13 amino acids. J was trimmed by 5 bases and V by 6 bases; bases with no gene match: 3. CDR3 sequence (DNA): TGTGCCAGCAGAGGGACAGGCAACAATGAGCAGTTCTTC. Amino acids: CASRGTGNNEQFF.

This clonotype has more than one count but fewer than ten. CDR3 sequence: CASSGGDVKGTYGYTF. DNA for the CDR3: TGCGCCAGCAGCGGGGGTGATGTAAAGGGGACCTATGGCTACACCTTC. The V gene is TRBV5-1, the J gene TRBJ1-2; D perhaps matches TRBD1 (5 bases). Trimming removed 4 bases from V and 4 bases from J, with 20 bases in between. The germline V gene has CDR1 SGHRS and CDR2 YFSETQ. CDR3 length equals 16 residues. Looking up the rest from reference TRBV5-1 and TRBJ1-2 gives the full variable domain: KAGVTQTPRYLIKTRGQQVTLSCSPISGHRSVSWYQQTPGQGLQFLFEYFSETQRNKGNFPGRFSGRQFSNSRSEMNVSTLELGDSALYLCASSGGDVKGTYGYTFGSGTRLTVV.

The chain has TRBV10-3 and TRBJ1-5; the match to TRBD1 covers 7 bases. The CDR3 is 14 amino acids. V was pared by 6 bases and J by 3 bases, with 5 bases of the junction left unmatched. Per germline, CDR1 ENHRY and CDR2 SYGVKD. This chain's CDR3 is CAISLQGTNQPQHF. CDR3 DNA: TGTGCCATCAGCCTACAGGGGACCAATCAGCCCCAGCATTTT.